This T cell receptor (beta chain) was observed in a study of CD8 T cells in ankylosing spondylitis. It was by quantitative 5'-RACE with molecular barcodes that TCR beta libraries were made. TCRdb analysed the 5' RACE reads with MiXCR anew, one entry per CDR3 protein. The table lists about 400,000 distinct CDR3 sequences, about 20% of them singletons, with around 16% in the top ten. This clonotype came up a few times. The antigen is unknown. General study findings and limits: Disease-linked clones were reportedly significantly enriched in matched ankylosing spondylitis synovial fluid. The study identified a TCR beta motif of several highly homologous variants that appeared characteristic of ankylosing spondylitis blood. Peripheral blood samples showed relatively rare disease-linked clones, and these clones were CD8+.

The CDR3 sequence is 14 residues long. Germline-derived CDR1 and CDR2 are MNHEY and SMNVEV (reference sequence). Unmatched junction bases numbered 5, after V lost 6 bases and J lost 3 bases. Sequenced sample: blood, either unsorted or a sorted T cell fraction (not recorded which). The chain is built from TRBV27 and TRBJ1-3; TRBD1 matches 7 bases. The source of this sequence is a male donor with ankylosing spondylitis. CDR3 sequence (DNA): TGTGCCAGCAGCCCCCGACAGGGTGGAAACACCATATATTTT. Amino acids: CASSPRQGGNTIYF.